This passage covers 27 T cell receptor beta chains from one sample sequenced in a study of regulatory T cells in long-lasting Graves disease. The time point here: persistent/refractory GD, antithyroid drugs over 5 years with positive TRAb. The TCR library was made from RNA that had been extracted from PBMCs in TRIzol. TCR beta libraries were built with iRepertoire HTBI primers and Arm-PCR of CDR3 regions. From the multiplex PCR reads, TCRdb called clonotypes with MiXCR, one entry per CDR3 protein. This sample carries 700,000 or so distinct CDR3 sequences, around 30% of them seen once, and the ten largest clones take under 55%. This material consisted of peripheral blood mononuclear cells (PBMCs), taken when the disease was refractory, from a patient treated with antithyroid drugs. All receptors come from a female donor with Graves disease.

The chain has TRBV28 and TRBJ1-5, with D unclear. V was pared by 5 bases and J by 0 bases, with 11 bases between. This CDR3 spans 15 amino acids. Germline V gene lookup returns CDR1 MDHEN and CDR2 SYDVKM. The CDR3 sequence is CASSLDSNSNQPQHF. CDR3 coding DNA: TGTGCCAGCAGTCTTGACTCGAATAGCAATCAGCCCCAGCATTTT.

A few counts support this clonotype. The CDR3 DNA reads TGTGCCAGCACCGTAGGGACAGTCAATCAGCCCCAGCATTTT. As protein: CASTVGTVNQPQHF. This chain links TRBV12-3 or TRBV12-4 with TRBJ1-5, with 7 bases fitting TRBD1. The CDR3 length is 14 residues. J was trimmed by 3 bases and V by 7 bases; bases with no gene match: 6.

The chain links TRBV7-9 to TRBJ1-2; D gene ambiguous. Germline CDR1 and CDR2: SEHNR and FQNEAQ (reference sequence). Trimming left V 1 base short and J 4 bases short, with 13 bases between. This CDR3 region has 15 residues. The CDR3 loop reads CASSLGSLGGYGYTF. In nucleotides, the CDR3 is TGTGCCAGCAGCTTAGGATCTCTCGGAGGCTATGGCTACACCTTC.

The chain links TRBV5-5 to TRBJ1-3; the D is unclear. V dropped 0 bases and J dropped 4 bases, with 11 bases sitting between them. This CDR3 is built from 15 residues. CDR1 and CDR2 from the germline V gene are SGHKS and YYEKEE (reference sequence). Written as DNA, the CDR3 is TGTGCCAGCAGCTTGGATCCAGCCTCAGGAAACACCATATATTTT. Its translation: CASSLDPASGNTIYF.

As DNA, the CDR3 is TGTGCCAGCAGTTGGACTAGCGGGAGTTTCGATGAGCAGTTCTTC. Translated, it gives CASSWTSGSFDEQFF. J is TRBJ2-1 and V is TRBV28; 13 bases match TRBD2. With 4 bases clipped from V and 8 bases from J, the junction kept 5 bases outside the gene matches. The CDR3 loop spans 15 amino acids. Germline lookup yields CDR1 MDHEN and CDR2 SYDVKM.

In its sample, this clonotype was seen a few times. This chain joins TRBV28 and TRBJ1-2, with TRBD1 identical over 9 bases. This CDR3 has 14 amino acids. V was clipped by 4 bases and J by 5 bases; unmatched bases: 5. Germline assignment: CDR1 MDHEN and CDR2 SYDVKM. The CDR3 protein is CASSSGTGKYGYTF. The CDR3 coding sequence is TGTGCCAGCAGTTCTGGGACAGGGAAGTATGGCTACACCTTC.

The chain employs TRBV7-9 and TRBJ2-7; D is uncertain. Germline V CDR1 and CDR2: SEHNR, FQNEAQ (reference sequence). CDR3 length equals 13 residues. V shed 3 bases and J shed 5 bases, with 11 bases lying between them. The CDR3: CASSLPGRHEQYF. In DNA, the CDR3 is TGTGCCAGCAGCTTGCCGGGCCGGCACGAGCAGTACTTC.

This clonotype was counted a few times. This rearrangement joins TRBV18 to TRBJ1-2; 9 bases map to TRBD1. The ends lost 3 bases at V and 0 bases at J; junction bases unmatched: 5. The CDR3 length is 16 residues. Germline V lookup: CDR1 KGHSH, CDR2 LQKENI. CDR3 DNA: TGTGCCAGCTCACCCTATGGACAGGGGACTAACTATGGCTACACCTTC. Translating it yields CASSPYGQGTNYGYTF.

This clonotype was seen a few times. The rearrangement joins TRBV6-2 or TRBV6-3 to TRBJ2-5; D is perhaps TRBD1 or TRBD2 (5 bases each). CDR3 length: 12 residues. Germline V gives CDR1 MNHEY, CDR2 SVGEGT. V lost 0 bases to trimming and J lost 13 bases, with 12 bases between them. The CDR3 region is CASSYSGHGGYF. In DNA form, the CDR3 reads TGTGCCAGCAGTTACTCAGGACACGGAGGGTACTTC.

The table lists this clonotype with a few counts. The genes are TRBV11-3 and TRBJ1-1; maybe TRBD1 (5 bases). With 0 bases removed from V and 5 bases from J, the gap between germline ends came to 10 bases. The CDR3 loop spans 14 amino acids. Looked up from germline, CDR1 is SGHNT and CDR2 is YENEEA. The CDR3 DNA reads TGTGCCAGCAGCTTAGATCCAGGGTCAACTGAAGCTTTCTTT. Translated, it gives CASSLDPGSTEAFF.

This clonotype was seen a few times. The CDR3 reads CASSSRRRAENTEAFF. The CDR3, as DNA: TGTGCCAGCAGCTCCCGCCGGAGGGCAGAGAACACTGAAGCTTTCTTT. The V and J genes are TRBV2 and TRBJ1-1; D remains ambiguous. The CDR3 is 16 amino acids. V was trimmed by 6 bases and J by 1 base, leaving 18 bases between them. CDR1 and CDR2 from the germline V gene are SNHLY and FYNNEI.

The CDR3 region has the DNA TGCAGTGCTCCAGCGGGAGGGAACACCGGGGAGCTGTTTTTT. This codes for CSAPAGGNTGELFF. The genes are TRBV20-1 and TRBJ2-2; TRBD2 aligns across 9 bases. Germline CDR1 and CDR2: DFQATT and SNEGSKA (reference sequence). CDR3 length: 14 residues. Losses at the gene ends were 5 bases for V and 1 base for J; bases not matched to a gene: 2.

This clonotype was seen a few times. The chain couples TRBV28 to TRBJ2-5, with 7 bases lining up with TRBD1. Germline trimming cut 3 bases from V and 7 bases from J; bases unmatched to any gene: 5. The CDR3 has 13 amino acids. Germline V gene lookup returns CDR1 MDHEN and CDR2 SYDVKM. The CDR3 DNA is TGTGCCAGCAGTTTGAAGGGGGCGCGGACCCAGTACTTC. It encodes CASSLKGARTQYF.

Remarks on this clonotype: A read error is possible here, since a much larger clone lies one base away. The J gene is TRBJ2-7, the V gene TRBV20-1; D perhaps matches TRBD2 (5 bases). Germline assignment: CDR1 DFQATT and CDR2 SNEGSKA (reference sequence). CDR3 length: 15 amino acids. The V and J ends lost 3 bases and 2 bases respectively, with 17 bases between them. The CDR3 loop reads CSASPLARQTYEQYF. For the CDR3, the DNA is TGCAGTGCTAGTCCCTTAGCGAGGCAAACCTACGAGCAGTACTTC.

This clonotype was detected a few times. This sequence joins TRBV3-1 and TRBJ1-1; D is undetermined. The germline V gene has CDR1 LGHDT and CDR2 YNNKEL (reference sequence). The V end lost 2 bases, the J end lost 1 base, and 8 bases lay between the germline ends. This CDR3 is built from 14 residues. Written as DNA, the CDR3 is TGTGCCAGCAGCCAATGGGCAGAGAACACTGAAGCTTTCTTT. It translates to CASSQWAENTEAFF.

In its sample, this clonotype was seen a few times. This chain joins TRBV28 and TRBJ1-5, with 9 bases aligning to TRBD1. Looked up from germline, CDR1 is MDHEN and CDR2 is SYDVKM. The CDR3 loop spans 13 amino acids. CDR3 amino acids: CGGGTGSNQPQHF. CDR3 DNA: TGTGGAGGAGGGACAGGGAGCAATCAGCCCCAGCATTTT. Combining the CDR3 with reference TRBV28 and TRBJ1-5 gives the whole variable domain DVKVTQSSRYLVKRTGEKVFLECVQDMDHENMFWYRQDPGLGLRLIYFSYDVKMKEKGDIPEGYSVSREKKERFSLILESASTNQTSMYLCGGGTGSNQPQHFGDGTRLSIL.

V gene TRBV6-1 combines with J gene TRBJ1-1; 8 bases are shared with TRBD1. CDR1 is MNHNS and CDR2 is SASEGT in the germline V gene. J lost 0 bases, V lost 3 bases, and 6 bases had no gene match. There are 16 residues in the CDR3. The CDR3 region is CASSDRTGTMNTEAFF. In DNA, the CDR3 is TGTGCCAGCAGTGATAGGACAGGGACCATGAACACTGAAGCTTTCTTT.

This clonotype was found a few times. J is TRBJ1-6 and V is TRBV27; D remains unclear. From germline, CDR1 is MNHEY and CDR2 SMNVEV (reference sequence). The V and J ends lost 1 base and 9 bases respectively, with 19 bases between them. This CDR3 is built from 17 residues. DNA of the CDR3: TGTGCCAGCAGTTTATTTTTCGCGGCGGGGAGAGGTTCACCCCTCCACTTT. It is translated as CASSLFFAAGRGSPLHF.

DNA of the CDR3: TGTGCCAGCAGCCCAGGCCGGCGAGGGGTCCAAGAGACCCAGTACTTC. Translating gives CASSPGRRGVQETQYF. The rearrangement links TRBV11-3 to TRBJ2-5; D is tentatively TRBD1 or TRBD2 (5 bases each). Germline CDR1 reads SGHNT; CDR2 reads YENEEA. CDR3 length: 16 residues. V lost 5 bases, J lost 1 base, and 17 bases lay in between.

This clonotype was seen a handful of times. This chain connects TRBV28 to TRBJ1-4; D is perhaps TRBD1 (5 bases). This CDR3 has 16 amino acids. V gave up 2 bases and J gave up 7 bases, with 17 bases separating them. Germline V CDR1 and CDR2: MDHEN, SYDVKM. The CDR3: CASSLGAGYRTEKLFF. The CDR3 DNA reads as TGTGCCAGCAGTTTAGGGGCAGGGTACCGAACTGAAAAACTGTTTTTT.

About this clonotype itself: One base away lies a much larger clone, so this may be a sequencing read error. V usage is TRBV27 and J usage is TRBJ1-1; 10 positions match TRBD1. CDR3 length equals 16 residues. Germline V CDR1 and CDR2: MNHEY, SMNVEV (reference sequence). The chain's CDR3 is CASSLGTGDGNTKAFF. DNA of the CDR3: TGTGCCAGCAGTTTAGGGACAGGGGACGGGAACACTAAAGCTTTCTTT.

There are a few counts of this clonotype. This is likely a read error, given that the CDR3 carries no conserved phenylalanine or tryptophan at its end. The gene calls are TRBV10-1 and TRBJ1-1; a weak D match, TRBD1 (5 bases). The CDR3 spans 14 residues. Per the germline V gene, CDR1 is WNHNN and CDR2 is SYGVQD (reference sequence). The CDR3 spells CASRERFKNTEAFL. The DNA of the CDR3 is TGTGCCAGCAGGGAACGGTTCAAGAACACTGAAGCTTTCCTT.

The chain recombines TRBV6-1 with TRBJ2-2; 10 bases fit TRBD2. Germline V gene data show CDR1 as MNHNS and CDR2 as SASEGT. This CDR3 region has 17 residues. With V trimmed by 2 bases and J by 6 bases, 9 bases remained unmatched. CDR3 region: CASSESGSGRWAGELFF. CDR3 nucleotide sequence: TGTGCCAGCAGTGAATCCGGTAGCGGGAGGTGGGCCGGGGAGCTGTTTTTT.

The chain is built from TRBV9 and TRBJ1-1; D perhaps matches TRBD1 (5 bases). CDR1 and CDR2 (germline): SGDLS, YYNGEE. The germline V and J ends were trimmed by 8 bases and 4 bases, with 18 bases remaining between them. The CDR3 has 14 amino acids. CDR3 region: CASSGLLSSTEAFF. The CDR3 DNA reads as TGTGCCAGTTCAGGGCTCTTGTCGAGCACTGAAGCTTTCTTT.

This clonotype was seen more than once but under ten times. The chain carries TRBV5-1 and TRBJ1-1; possibly TRBD1 for D (6 bases). CDR1 is SGHRS and CDR2 is YFSETQ in the germline V gene. The CDR3 sequence is 14 residues long. Trimming removed 4 bases at V and 4 bases at J, with 14 bases between. In nucleotides, the CDR3 is TGCGCCAGCAGCCAACCGGGACAATTCACTGAAGCTTTCTTT. It is translated as CASSQPGQFTEAFF.

This clonotype has just a few counts. The chain joins TRBV10-3 to TRBJ1-2; 11 bases are a match to TRBD1. The trim removed 10 bases at V and 7 bases at J, leaving 11 bases unmatched. The CDR3 extends over 14 amino acids. Looked up from germline, CDR1 is ENHRY and CDR2 is SYGVKD. Written as DNA, the CDR3 is TGTGCCACCGAGTCCGGGACAGGGGGATCTGGCTACACCTTC. This translates into CATESGTGGSGYTF.

A note on this clonotype: A much more abundant neighbour one base away suggests this may be a read error. The chain links TRBV2 to TRBJ2-7, with TRBD2 matching over 7 bases. The length of the CDR3 is 12 residues. In germline, CDR1 is SNHLY, CDR2 FYNNEI. CDR3 sequence (DNA): TGTGTCAGCGGGACGGGAACCTACGAGCAGTACTTC. As protein: CVSGTGTYEQYF.